This T cell receptor beta chain was documented in a study of breast tumors, draining lymph nodes, adjacent tissues. This clonotype was observed at least ten times. The antigen is undetermined. Samples came from axillary lymph nodes draining the breast cancer. V lost 2 bases, J lost 6 bases, and 8 bases lay in between. Germline-derived CDR1 and CDR2 are KGHSH and LQKENI. The CDR3 sequence is 13 residues long. Study-wide results and caveats: Tumor and nontumor repertoires were significantly more similar in luminal-like than in basal-like breast cancer. Tumor TCR diversity was below lymph nodes but above nontumor tissue. Findings are consistent with lymph node origin and intratumoral expansion of most tumor T cells.

Each CDR3 protein gets one entry after TCRdb re-called the multiplex PCR reads with MiXCR. The repertoire includes approximately 230,000 distinct CDR3 sequences, around 35% of them detected once, and approximately 3.5% sits in the top ten. Material: axillary lymph node tissue. The sequence derives from a female donor with breast cancer. Some clones in this sample may be carry-over from other donors' samples. V is TRBV18 and J is TRBJ2-1; D remains unclear. CDR3 amino acids: CASSPTNLNEQFF. The CDR3 DNA is TGTGCCAGCTCACCAACGAACCTCAATGAGCAGTTCTTC.